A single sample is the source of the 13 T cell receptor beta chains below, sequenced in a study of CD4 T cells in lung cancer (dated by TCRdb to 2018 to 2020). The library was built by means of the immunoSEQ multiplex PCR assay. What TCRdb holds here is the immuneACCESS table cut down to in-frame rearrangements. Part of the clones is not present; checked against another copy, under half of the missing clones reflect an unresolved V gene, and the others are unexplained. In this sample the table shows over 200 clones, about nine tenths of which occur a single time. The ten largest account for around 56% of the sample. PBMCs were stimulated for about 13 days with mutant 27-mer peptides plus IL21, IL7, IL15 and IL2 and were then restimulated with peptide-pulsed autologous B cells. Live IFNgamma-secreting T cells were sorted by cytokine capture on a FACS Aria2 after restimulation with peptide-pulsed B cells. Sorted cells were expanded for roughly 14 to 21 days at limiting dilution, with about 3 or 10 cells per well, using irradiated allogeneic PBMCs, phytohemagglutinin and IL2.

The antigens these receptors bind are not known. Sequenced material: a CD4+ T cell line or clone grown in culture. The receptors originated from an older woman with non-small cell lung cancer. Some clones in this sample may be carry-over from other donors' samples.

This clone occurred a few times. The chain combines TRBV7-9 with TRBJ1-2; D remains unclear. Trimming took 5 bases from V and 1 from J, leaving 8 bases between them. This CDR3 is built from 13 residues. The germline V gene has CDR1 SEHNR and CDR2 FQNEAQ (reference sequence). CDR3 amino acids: CASSATVNYGYTF. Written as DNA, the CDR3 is TGTGCCAGCAGCGCCACAGTTAACTATGGCTACACCTTC.

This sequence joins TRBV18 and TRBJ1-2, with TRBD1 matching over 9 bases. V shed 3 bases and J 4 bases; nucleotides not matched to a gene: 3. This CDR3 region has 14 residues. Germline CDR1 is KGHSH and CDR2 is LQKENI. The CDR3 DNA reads TGTGCCAGCTCACCGACGGGACAGGGCTATGGCTACACCTTC. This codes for CASSPTGQGYGYTF. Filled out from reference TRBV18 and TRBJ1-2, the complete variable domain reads NAGVMQNPRHLVRRRGQEARLRCSPMKGHSHVYWYRQLPEEGLKFMVYLQKENIIDESGMPKERFSAEFPKEGPSILRIQQVVRGDSAAYFCASSPTGQGYGYTFGSGTRLTVV.

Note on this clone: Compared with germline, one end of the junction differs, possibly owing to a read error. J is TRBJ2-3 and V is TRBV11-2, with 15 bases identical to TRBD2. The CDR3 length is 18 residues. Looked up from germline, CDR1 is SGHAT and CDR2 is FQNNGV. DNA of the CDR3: TGCGCCAGCAGCCAACAAAGGACTAGCGGGGGGGGCACAGATACGCAGTATTTT. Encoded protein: CASSQQRTSGGGTDTQYF.

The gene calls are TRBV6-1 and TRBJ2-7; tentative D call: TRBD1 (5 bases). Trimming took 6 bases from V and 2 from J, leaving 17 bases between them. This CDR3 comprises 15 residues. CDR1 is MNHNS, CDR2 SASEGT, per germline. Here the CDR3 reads CASSVQDLGTYEQYF. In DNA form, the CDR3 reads TGTGCCAGCAGCGTACAGGACCTGGGGACCTACGAGCAGTACTTC.

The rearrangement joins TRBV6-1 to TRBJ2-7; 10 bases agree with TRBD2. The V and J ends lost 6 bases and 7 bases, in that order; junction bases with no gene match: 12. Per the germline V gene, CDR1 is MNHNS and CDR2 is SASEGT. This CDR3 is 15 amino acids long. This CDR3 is CASSRVSGGAGEQYF. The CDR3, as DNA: TGTGCCAGCAGCCGTGTGAGCGGGGGGGCCGGGGAGCAGTACTTC.

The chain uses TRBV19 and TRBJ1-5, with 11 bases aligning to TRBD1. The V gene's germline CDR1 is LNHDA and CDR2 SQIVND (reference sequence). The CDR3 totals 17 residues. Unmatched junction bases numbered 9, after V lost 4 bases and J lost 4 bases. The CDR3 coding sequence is TGTGCCAGTAGTACGTGGACAGGGGGCTTCGGAAATCAGCCCCAGCATTTT. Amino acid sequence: CASSTWTGGFGNQPQHF.

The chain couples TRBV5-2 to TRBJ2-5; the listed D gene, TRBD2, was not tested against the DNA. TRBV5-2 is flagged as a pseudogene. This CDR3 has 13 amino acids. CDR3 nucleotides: TGTGCCAGCAGCTCACGGCCCGGGGAGACCCAGTACTTC. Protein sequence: CASSSRPGETQYF.

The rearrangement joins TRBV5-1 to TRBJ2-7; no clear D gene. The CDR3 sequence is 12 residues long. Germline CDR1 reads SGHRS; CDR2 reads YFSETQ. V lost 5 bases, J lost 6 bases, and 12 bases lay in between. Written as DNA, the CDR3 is TGCGCCAGCAGTCGAGCCTCGGGCGAGCAGTACTTC. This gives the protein CASSRASGEQYF.

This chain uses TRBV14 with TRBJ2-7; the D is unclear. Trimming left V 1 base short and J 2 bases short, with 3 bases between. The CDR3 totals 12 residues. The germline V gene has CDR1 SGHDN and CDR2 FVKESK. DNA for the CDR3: TGTGCCAGCAGCCAAGGGACCTACGAGCAGTACTTC. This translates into CASSQGTYEQYF.

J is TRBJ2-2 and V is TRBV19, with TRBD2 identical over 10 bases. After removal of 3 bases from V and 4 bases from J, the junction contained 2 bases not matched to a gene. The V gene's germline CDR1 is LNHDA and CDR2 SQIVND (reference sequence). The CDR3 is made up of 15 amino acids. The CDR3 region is CASSMSGGATGELFF. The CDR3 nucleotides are TGTGCCAGTAGTATGAGCGGGGGGGCCACCGGGGAGCTGTTTTTT.

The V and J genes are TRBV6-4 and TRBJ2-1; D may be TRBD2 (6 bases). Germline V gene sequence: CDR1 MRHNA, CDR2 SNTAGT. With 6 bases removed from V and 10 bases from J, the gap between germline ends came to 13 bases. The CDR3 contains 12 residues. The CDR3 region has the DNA TGTGCCAGCAGCCTCTCGGCGGGGGAGCAGTTCTTC. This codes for CASSLSAGEQFF.

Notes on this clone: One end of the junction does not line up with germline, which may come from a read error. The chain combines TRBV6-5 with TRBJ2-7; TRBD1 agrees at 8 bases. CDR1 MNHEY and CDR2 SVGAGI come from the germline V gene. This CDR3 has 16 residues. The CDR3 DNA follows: TGTGCCAGCAGTTCGAAAGGGACAGGAGACTCCTCCGAGCAGTACTTC. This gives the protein CASSSKGTGDSSEQYF.

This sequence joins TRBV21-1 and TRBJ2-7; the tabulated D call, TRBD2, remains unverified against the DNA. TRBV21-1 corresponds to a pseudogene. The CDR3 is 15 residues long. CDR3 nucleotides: TGTGCCAGCAGCAAAGCGCTTTGTAGGAGCTACGAGCAGTACTTC. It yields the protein CASSKALCRSYEQYF.